This T cell receptor (beta chain) was sequenced for a study of blood T cell repertoires in COVID-19. Turning to the study itself: T cells, B-cell-depleted T cells, or PBMCs supplied cDNA or gDNA.

A Seattle source enrolled patients during active infection and followed them longitudinally. CDR3 size: 14 residues. The germline V and J ends were trimmed by 2 bases and 5 bases, with 12 bases remaining between them. Germline-derived CDR1 and CDR2 are SGHNT and YENEEA. Original methodology: Using reference gene primer amplification, nucleated cell counts were estimated. TCRdb keeps only in-frame clones here, not all; method: immunoSEQ multiplex PCR. V, J and clone size are taken as reported in that table, and D and trimming were inferred from the DNA itself. The sample consists of more than 200,000 clones, around 88% of them appearing once.

The rearrangement uses TRBV11-3 and TRBJ2-5; D might be TRBD2 (6 bases). This TCR was recovered from a woman in her twenties or thirties with COVID-19, enrolled during active disease. Sequenced material: peripheral blood. CDR3: CASSLRGMGETQYF. In DNA form, the CDR3 reads TGTGCCAGCAGCTTACGCGGGATGGGGGAGACCCAGTACTTC.